These 22 T cell receptor beta chains originate from one sample sequenced in a study of HIV-infected patients and healthy controls. From the 5' RACE reads, TCRdb called clonotypes with MiXCR, one entry per CDR3 protein. Of approximately 67,000 distinct CDR3 sequences in the sample, about 16% were seen once. The sequenced material came from CD4+ T cells from blood. Source of these receptors: a human donor in good health.

This clonotype appeared a few times. V and J are TRBV5-1 and TRBJ2-7, with unresolved D. The V gene's germline CDR1 is SGHRS and CDR2 YFSETQ. V dropped 6 bases and J dropped 3 bases, with 19 bases sitting between them. This CDR3 is 15 amino acids long. The CDR3 DNA reads as TGCGCCAGCAACCTTGGGGTTACACCCGTCTACGAGCAGTACTTC. Translating gives CASNLGVTPVYEQYF.

J is TRBJ2-1 and V is TRBV4-2, with D perhaps matching TRBD2 (5 bases). The germline V and J ends were trimmed by 4 bases and 7 bases, with 14 bases remaining between them. The CDR3 has 14 amino acids. Germline lookup yields CDR1 LGHNA and CDR2 YNFKEQ. The CDR3, as DNA: TGTGCCAGCAGCCCTGGCCGACGGGGAAATGAGCAGTTCTTC. Amino acids: CASSPGRRGNEQFF.

This clonotype has a count of ten or more. The chain employs TRBV30 and TRBJ2-4; maybe TRBD2 (6 bases). V dropped 1 base and J dropped 0 bases, with 7 bases sitting between them. This CDR3 comprises 14 residues. Germline loops: CDR1 GTSNPN, CDR2 SVGIG (reference sequence). The CDR3 spells CAWSAGVAKNIQYF. The CDR3 DNA reads TGTGCCTGGAGTGCGGGGGTAGCCAAAAACATTCAGTACTTC.

This clonotype appeared many times. The chain has TRBV28 and TRBJ2-7, with D possibly called TRBD1 or TRBD2 (8 bases each). Trimming cost V 8 bases and J 12 bases, with 20 bases left between them. The germline gives CDR1 MDHEN, CDR2 SYDVKM. The CDR3 contains 12 residues. This CDR3 reads CASREGRTGLYF. DNA of the CDR3: TGTGCCAGCCGGGAGGGTCGGACAGGGCTGTACTTC.

This clonotype qualifies as medium-sized (0.01 to 0.1%). This chain uses TRBV7-6 with TRBJ1-1, with TRBD1 matching 7 bases. V lost 5 bases to trimming and J lost 1 base; unmatched junction nucleotides: 4. This CDR3 contains 14 residues. Germline V gives CDR1 SGHVS, CDR2 FNYEAQ. The CDR3 sequence is CASSRGTANTEAFF. CDR3 DNA sequence: TGTGCCAGCAGCCGGGGGACAGCGAACACTGAAGCTTTCTTT. The entire variable domain, with the rest obtained from reference TRBV7-6 and TRBJ1-1, is as follows: GAGVSQSPRYKVTKRGQDVALRCDPISGHVSLYWYRQALGQGPEFLTYFNYEAQQDKSGLPNDRFSAERPEGSISTLTIQRTEQRDSAMYRCASSRGTANTEAFFGQGTRLTVV.

The CDR3: CASEMRGGADTQYF. For the CDR3, the DNA is TGTGCCAGTGAGATGCGGGGGGGCGCAGATACGCAGTATTTT. The rearrangement joins TRBV7-2 to TRBJ2-3; 9 bases are a match to TRBD2. The CDR3 sequence is 14 residues long. Germline lookup yields CDR1 SGHTA and CDR2 FQGNSA. V was pared by 9 bases and J by 4 bases, with 8 bases of the junction left unmatched.

This rearrangement joins TRBV7-9 to TRBJ2-7; TRBD2 aligns across 7 bases. CDR1 is SEHNR, CDR2 FQNEAQ, per germline (reference sequence). CDR3 length: 16 amino acids. Trimming took 1 base from V and 5 from J; bases not matched to a gene: 11. CDR3 sequence (DNA): TGTGCCAGCAGCTTAGGTGGGGCGCGGGAGTTCGACGAGCAGTACTTC. It is translated as CASSLGGAREFDEQYF.

The chain links TRBV23-1 to TRBJ2-5, with 8 bases matching TRBD2. TRBV23-1 is marked as an open reading frame, function uncertain. The CDR3 runs to 18 residues. V trimming: 0 bases; J trimming: 5 bases; junction bases outside the gene matches: 14. This CDR3 is CASSQSAGTRPVFETQYF. The DNA of the CDR3 is TGCGCCAGCAGTCAATCGGCCGGGACTAGACCGGTGTTTGAGACCCAGTACTTC.

This sequence joins TRBV6-5 and TRBJ2-3; 14 bases match TRBD2. V lost 8 bases to trimming and J lost 4 bases; unmatched junction nucleotides: 2. Germline lookup yields CDR1 MNHEY and CDR2 SVGAGI. The CDR3 length is 14 residues. CDR3 in amino acids: CASRLAGGPDTQYF. CDR3 coding DNA: TGTGCCAGCCGACTAGCGGGAGGGCCAGATACGCAGTATTTT.

In its sample, this clonotype was seen many times. The rearrangement joins TRBV19 to TRBJ1-5; no firm D call. Between the trimmed V and J ends, which lost 3 bases and 5 bases, there was a span of 11 bases. The V gene's germline CDR1 is LNHDA and CDR2 SQIVND (reference sequence). This CDR3 has 14 residues. CDR3 in DNA: TGTGCCAGTAGTATCCGGCTCGGAGATCAGCCCCAGCATTTT. It encodes CASSIRLGDQPQHF.

In this sample, this clonotype turned up a few times. This rearrangement joins TRBV18 to TRBJ1-1; perhaps TRBD1 as D (5 bases). This CDR3 has 14 amino acids. The germline V gene encodes CDR1 KGHSH and CDR2 LQKENI. The ends were cut back, 2 bases at V and 3 bases at J, with 10 bases in the middle. CDR3 protein: CASSPTGRDTEAFF. The CDR3 nucleotides read TGTGCCAGCTCACCAACGGGGCGGGACACTGAAGCTTTCTTT.

The genes are TRBV7-8 and TRBJ2-1; no reliable D call. The ends were cut back, 5 bases at V and 5 bases at J, with 13 bases in the middle. This CDR3 spans 14 amino acids. Germline V gene sequence: CDR1 SGHVS, CDR2 FQNEAQ. Here the CDR3 DNA reads TGTGCCAGCAGCCCTCTTACAATACACAATGAGCAGTTCTTC. Residues: CASSPLTIHNEQFF.

V is TRBV12-3 or TRBV12-4 and J is TRBJ1-1; D is uncertain. V was trimmed by 4 bases and J by 1 base, leaving 7 bases between them. The CDR3 is made up of 13 amino acids. The CDR3 DNA follows: TGTGCCAGCAGTTGGCTGGAGAACACTGAAGCTTTCTTT. Translating gives CASSWLENTEAFF.

The chain uses TRBV11-2 and TRBJ2-1, with TRBD2 identical over 10 bases. Germline CDR1 and CDR2: SGHAT and FQNNGV. Germline trimming cut 5 bases from V and 0 bases from J; bases unmatched to any gene: 13. CDR3 size: 19 residues. The DNA for the CDR3 is TGTGCCAGCAGCCAACTAGCGGGACGGATTACTAGCTCCTACAATGAGCAGTTCTTC. This encodes CASSQLAGRITSSYNEQFF.

The chain carries TRBV18 and TRBJ1-1; no clear D. Trimming shortened V by 1 base and J by 2 bases, and 8 bases separated the two germline ends. The V gene's germline CDR1 is KGHSH and CDR2 LQKENI. The CDR3 consists of 14 residues. CDR3 sequence reads: CASSPQYENTEAFF. CDR3 coding DNA: TGTGCCAGCTCACCACAGTACGAAAACACTGAAGCTTTCTTT. The entire variable domain, with the rest obtained from reference TRBV18 and TRBJ1-1, is as follows: NAGVMQNPRHLVRRRGQEARLRCSPMKGHSHVYWYRQLPEEGLKFMVYLQKENIIDESGMPKERFSAEFPKEGPSILRIQQVVRGDSAAYFCASSPQYENTEAFFGQGTRLTVV.

This clonotype was counted a few times. The chain combines TRBV19 with TRBJ2-7; D perhaps matches TRBD1 (5 bases). V shed 3 bases and J shed 4 bases, with 13 bases lying between them. The CDR3 runs to 14 residues. Germline V CDR1 and CDR2: LNHDA, SQIVND (reference sequence). The CDR3 sequence is CASSITLQGYEQYF. The CDR3, as DNA: TGTGCCAGTAGTATTACCCTCCAGGGTTACGAGCAGTACTTC.

This clonotype was detected only a few times. The CDR3 DNA reads as TGCAGTACCTACGACAGGGGCAATCAGCCCCAGCATTTT. Its translation: CSTYDRGNQPQHF. The V call is TRBV20-1, the J call TRBJ1-5; 7 positions agree with TRBD1. Germline CDR1 DFQATT, CDR2 SNEGSKA (reference sequence). Losses at the gene ends were 8 bases for V and 2 bases for J; bases not matched to a gene: 6. The CDR3 spans 13 residues.

In its sample, this clonotype was seen many times. CDR3 protein: CASSEGTGGSGYTF. The CDR3 bases are TGTGCCAGCAGCGAGGGGACAGGGGGCAGTGGCTACACCTTC. V gene TRBV9 combines with J gene TRBJ1-2, with 12 positions matching TRBD1. Germline V gene data show CDR1 as SGDLS and CDR2 as YYNGEE. With 3 bases clipped from V and 7 bases from J, the junction kept 4 bases outside the gene matches. The CDR3 is made up of 14 amino acids. Full variable domain (missing parts from reference TRBV9 and TRBJ1-2): DSGVTQTPKHLITATGQRVTLRCSPRSGDLSVYWYQQSLDQGLQFLIQYYNGEERAKGNILERFSAQQFPDLHSELNLSSLELGDSALYFCASSEGTGGSGYTFGSGTRLTVV.

The CDR3 loop reads CASSVAEDGGKFF. The CDR3 DNA is TGTGCCAGCAGCGTAGCGGAGGATGGGGGGAAGTTCTTC. V gene TRBV9 combines with J gene TRBJ2-1; the D gene is possibly TRBD2 (6 bases). The germline V and J ends were trimmed by 0 bases and 14 bases, with 15 bases remaining between them. In germline, CDR1 is SGDLS, CDR2 YYNGEE. The CDR3 contains 13 residues.

The chain combines TRBV7-2 with TRBJ2-3; unclear D gene. The CDR3 length is 14 residues. The V end lost 3 bases, the J end lost 2 bases, and 9 bases lay between the germline ends. CDR1 SGHTA and CDR2 FQGNSA come from the germline V gene. In DNA form, the CDR3 reads TGTGCCAGCAGCTTTCTCGGACCCACAGATACGCAGTATTTT. Protein sequence: CASSFLGPTDTQYF. The variable domain in full, with the rest retrieved from reference TRBV7-2 and TRBJ2-3, is GAGVSQSPSNKVTEKGKDVELRCDPISGHTALYWYRQSLGQGLEFLIYFQGNSAPDKSGLPSDRFSAERTGGSVSTLTIQRTQQEDSAVYLCASSFLGPTDTQYFGPGTRLTVL.

V is TRBV20-1 and J is TRBJ2-3, with 7 bases aligning to TRBD1. The germline V gene encodes CDR1 DFQATT and CDR2 SNEGSKA (reference sequence). The CDR3 loop spans 13 amino acids. Trimming took 5 bases from V and 4 from J; bases not matched to a gene: 6. The CDR3 loop is CSAGRQGPDTQYF. The DNA of the CDR3 is TGCAGTGCTGGCCGACAGGGCCCAGATACGCAGTATTTT.

This clonotype was observed a few times. The rearrangement uses TRBV4-3 and TRBJ1-1; D perhaps matches TRBD1 (5 bases). The CDR3 spans 14 residues. Germline V lookup: CDR1 LGHNA, CDR2 YSLEER. V was trimmed by 4 bases and J by 5 bases, leaving 14 bases between them. CDR3 sequence: CASSRGGVETEAFF. The CDR3 coding sequence is TGCGCCAGCAGCCGTGGGGGAGTGGAAACTGAAGCTTTCTTT.